This T cell receptor beta chain originates from a study of blood T cell repertoires in COVID-19. Per the authors' pipeline: For nucleated cells, counts were estimated from reference gene primer amplification. The data were produced by immunoSEQ multiplex PCR, yet TCRdb's version contains in-frame clones alone and is incomplete. V and J calls and clone size follow that table, whereas D and trimming were derived from the DNA. Of approximately 70,000 clones in the sample, roughly 88% were seen once. Germline values: CDR1 MNHEY, CDR2 SMNVEV (reference sequence). The CDR3 covers 18 residues. V gave up 2 bases and J gave up 0 bases, with 14 bases separating them.

The chain recombines TRBV27 with TRBJ1-6, with a possible D match to TRBD1 (5 bases). The material sequenced was peripheral blood. The receptor comes from a woman in her 70s with acute or convalescent COVID-19. The CDR3 region is CASSLRQGTSSYNSPLHF. The CDR3 bases are TGTGCCAGCAGTTTACGCCAGGGTACCAGCTCCTATAATTCACCCCTCCACTTT.